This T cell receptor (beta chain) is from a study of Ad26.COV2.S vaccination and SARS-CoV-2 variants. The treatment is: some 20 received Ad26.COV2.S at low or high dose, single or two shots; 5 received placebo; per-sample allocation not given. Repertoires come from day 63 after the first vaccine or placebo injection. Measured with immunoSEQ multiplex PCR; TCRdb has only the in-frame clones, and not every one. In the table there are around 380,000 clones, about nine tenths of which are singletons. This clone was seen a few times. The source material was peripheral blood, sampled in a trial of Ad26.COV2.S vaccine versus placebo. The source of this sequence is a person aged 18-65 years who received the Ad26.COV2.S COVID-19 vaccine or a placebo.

In DNA form, the CDR3 reads TGTGCCAGTAGCGATCAGGCCAACACTGAAGCTTTCTTT. Protein product: CASSDQANTEAFF. This rearrangement joins TRBV19 to TRBJ1-1; no definite D call. V was trimmed by 6 bases and J by 2 bases, leaving 10 bases between them. From germline, CDR1 is LNHDA and CDR2 SQIVND (reference sequence). The CDR3 runs 13 residues.